The source of this TCR beta chain is a study of beta chain features in type 1 diabetes. Points from the study as a whole: A closer apparent resemblance between naive, central memory and Treg TCRB repertoires was seen in patients than in healthy donors.

The CDR3 consists of 16 residues. V was clipped by 5 bases and J by 5 bases; unmatched bases: 15. Germline V gene data show CDR1 as SGHAT and CDR2 as FQDESV (reference sequence). Every isolated RNA sample was fully reverse transcribed, so sequencing captured expressed TCRB transcripts. Libraries were prepared by immunoSEQ multiplex PCR; TCRdb keeps only in-frame clonotypes and omits some of them. The table includes about 40,000 clones, about half detected once. Sorting based on CD45RO/CCR7/CD25/CD127/CD95/CD27 separated CD4+ naive, central memory, regulatory and stem cell-like memory cells. Comment on this clone: The antigen is unknown.

The sequence was obtained from a woman between 18 and 29 years old in good health. Material for sequencing was central memory CD4+ T cells from blood. The V gene is TRBV11-1, the J gene TRBJ2-7; 7 bases map to TRBD2. Here the CDR3 reads CASSGSFGGNLDEQYF. The DNA for the CDR3 is TGTGCCAGCAGCGGTAGTTTCGGGGGGAATCTCGACGAGCAGTACTTC.